This T cell receptor (beta chain) is drawn from a study of beta chain features in type 1 diabetes (dated by TCRdb to 2016 to 2019). With regard to the full study: Patients and healthy donors did not differ in mean age, gender distribution, total cell number or subset yield. A total of just under 110,000,000 sorted cells were examined across all samples, and RNA yield correlated strongly with the number of cells per subset. The study compared the TCRB repertoires of sorted circulating CD4+ T cell subsets in recently diagnosed type 1 diabetes patients with those in matched healthy donors. Regulatory and stem cell-like memory subsets were obtained from only 8 patients and roughly eight healthy donors, while naive and central memory subsets were obtained from all 30 or so donors. The paper as a whole reports these results and caveats: Shorter templates might have been favored by PCR, but patient and control samples were amplified and corrected together, so both groups would have been affected equally by any skew. Sequencing cDNA rather than genomic DNA could over-represent highly expressing activated cells, although activation and CD3 levels did not differ between groups. Type 1 diabetes patients showed a moderate but significant shortening of TCRB CDR3 length in all four CD4+ subsets. Patients with type 1 diabetes made fewer insertions and deleted more nucleotides at VDJ recombination sites, implying thymic rearrangement abnormalities. HLA sub-analyses involved small numbers of individuals, so any influence of HLA type on TCRB rearrangement remained unresolved. The naive, central memory and regulatory TCRB repertoires appeared to resemble one another more closely among patients than among healthy donors.

From each donor, a single peripheral blood sample of about 100 mL on average was drawn into heparinised tubes. Naive, central memory, regulatory and stem cell-like memory CD4+ T cells were sorted on a BD FACSAria II using a panel including CD45RO, CCR7, CD25, CD127, CD95 and CD27. Every sorted population had a purity above 95%. Right away, PBMCs were isolated by Lymphoprep density gradient centrifugation and were stained directly, with no culture step. So that batch effects would be minimized, each experiment stained and sorted samples in pairs, pairing one healthy donor with one patient. This clone came up a few times. This receptor's antigen is unknown. Within one base of it there is no much larger clone, and no base qualities were kept. The entire isolated RNA was reverse transcribed using the High Capacity cDNA Reverse Transcription Kit, and thus expressed TCRB transcripts were sequenced. Naive, central memory and regulatory T cell samples underwent deep immunoSEQ sequencing, averaging roughly 3.5 million total reads per sample. After sorted cells were lysed in RLT buffer, RNA was extracted with DNase-treated RNeasy Micro or Mini kits, with the choice depending on cell number. Each cell subset was processed on its own to prevent cross-contamination, while patient and healthy donor samples were processed together. The immunoSEQ multiplex PCR was used to amplify TCRB sequences from cDNA, generating 87-bp fragments that spanned the CDR3 region. The amplicons were sequenced using the Illumina HiSeq platform. Regarding the original processing steps: PCR bias was computationally corrected using synthetic template baselines, reads within Hamming distance 2 were collapsed, and singletons that could not be merged were discarded. Reads were aligned to IMGT to assign V, D and J genes, CDR3 length, and insertions or deletions at six rearrangement sites. Within each subset, clonotype counts were normalized to the number of sorted cells before true diversity and Gini coefficients were calculated with the tcR R package. Repertoire sharing was quantified using the overlap coefficient calculated on TCRB nucleotide sequences. The immuneACCESS repertoire file appears here via TCRdb, limited to in-frame rearrangements. These files lack a portion of the clones; in checked studies, under half of the deficit traces to unresolved V genes, and the cause of the others is not known. That table gives V, J and clone size, and the DNA gave D and trimming. A total of some 140,000 clones appear in this sample, approximately 9.2% of them only once. Clones ranked in the top ten supply around 0.7% of the sample.

Specimen: central memory CD4+ T cells from blood. The clonotype originates from a man between 18 and 35 years old in good health.

Read as DNA, the sequence is TGTGCCTGGACGCGGGGGGGAGGGAATGAGCAGTTCTTC. Its amino acids are CAWTRGGGNEQFF. This chain joins TRBV30 to TRBJ2-1; 9 bases in the junction line up with TRBD2. Counted from cysteine to phenylalanine, this CDR3 has 13 amino acids. Left in the record is the CDR3 DNA by itself, 39 bases read in frame from the first base. Relative to germline, V is missing 4 bases and J is missing 7 bases, with 5 bases of the junction outside any gene match. For CDR1 and CDR2, the germline V gene (reference sequence) lists GTSNPN and SVGIG.